This T cell receptor beta chain appears in the sequencing data of a study of OX40 agonist ivuxolimab in advanced cancers. Study at large: Ivuxolimab is an agonistic anti-OX40 (CD134) antibody, and patients were treated with it. Dose-escalation patients suffered from hepatocellular carcinoma, melanoma, renal cell or head and neck cancer. Previous treatment with anti-PD-1, anti-PD-L1 or anti-CTLA-4 therapy was allowed; 40% had received some.

Autoimmune disease history or systemic immunosuppression was exclusionary. Profiling relied on immunoSEQ multiplex PCR, and the TCRdb table lists in-frame clones only, not all of them. The repertoire has around 35,000 clones, roughly 83% of them found once; the top ten carry around a fifth. Trimming at V came to 5 bases and at J to 4 bases, leaving 10 bases not matched to a gene. Germline CDR1 is MGHRA and CDR2 is YSYEKL. The CDR3 covers 16 residues. This rearrangement joins TRBV4-1 to TRBJ2-3, with 9 bases that match TRBD2. The receptor was derived from an adult with an advanced solid tumor such as melanoma, head and neck, liver or kidney cancer. The specimen was CD4+ or CD8+ T cells sorted from blood, collected in a trial of the OX40 agonist ivuxolimab. The CDR3 spells CASSYREAGGADTQYF. The CDR3 DNA reads as TGCGCCAGCAGCTACCGGGAAGCGGGAGGTGCAGATACGCAGTATTTT.